One and the same sample provided the 30 T cell receptor beta chains below, sequenced in a study of CD8 T cells in Susac syndrome. With random hexamers, reverse transcription was performed on about 0.5 to 1 ug of RNA. TCRdb used MiXCR to reprocess the immunoSEQ multiplex PCR reads, holding one entry per CDR3 protein. The sample shows approximately 190,000 distinct CDR3 sequences, nearly 97% of them seen only once. The sample taken for sequencing was CD4+ T cells from PBMCs. The receptors here all came from a human donor with Susac syndrome.

In its sample, this clonotype was seen once. The rearrangement joins TRBV9 to TRBJ1-2; 8 positions match TRBD1. From germline, CDR1 is SGDLS and CDR2 YYNGEE. Trimming at V came to 4 bases and at J to 1 base, leaving 6 bases not matched to a gene. The CDR3 spans 15 residues. The CDR3 coding sequence is TGTGCCAGCAGCATTCGGACAGGGAATAACTATGGCTACACCTTC. This codes for CASSIRTGNNYGYTF.

V and J are TRBV20-1 and TRBJ2-3; 7 bases agree with TRBD1. V lost 1 base, J lost 4 bases, and 14 bases stayed unmatched. Per the germline V gene, CDR1 is DFQATT and CDR2 is SNEGSKA (reference sequence). The CDR3 is 17 residues long. The CDR3 DNA reads as TGCAGTGCTAGAGGGTCCGACAGGGCAAAACACGCAGATACGCAGTATTTT. This codes for CSARGSDRAKHADTQYF.

J is TRBJ1-4 and V is TRBV29-1; TRBD1 is a possible D gene (6 bases). With 4 bases removed from V and 3 bases from J, the gap between germline ends came to 9 bases. The CDR3 contains 13 residues. CDR1 is SQVTM, CDR2 ANQGSEA, per germline. DNA for the CDR3: TGCAGCGTTGCAGGGGTGGCTAATGAAAAACTGTTTTTT. As protein: CSVAGVANEKLFF.

The sample holds one count of this clonotype. The chain joins TRBV12-3 or TRBV12-4 to TRBJ1-1; D is possibly TRBD1 (5 bases). V lost 9 bases and J lost 3, with 11 bases in between. The CDR3 totals 12 residues. The CDR3 reads CASSGGDTEAFF. The CDR3 DNA reads as TGTGCCAGTTCGGGGGGAGACACTGAAGCTTTCTTT.

This chain joins TRBV3-1 and TRBJ2-3, with TRBD2 matching 11 bases. CDR1 and CDR2 (germline): LGHDT, YNNKEL (reference sequence). V trimming: 4 bases; J trimming: 1 base; junction bases outside the gene matches: 7. The CDR3 is 17 residues long. In DNA form, the CDR3 reads TGTGCCAGCAGCCCTTTGACTAGCGGGGTAGGCACAGATACGCAGTATTTT. Protein: CASSPLTSGVGTDTQYF.

The gene calls are TRBV20-1 and TRBJ2-7; 8 bases line up with TRBD1. V lost 3 bases to trimming and J lost 2 bases; unmatched junction nucleotides: 6. Germline CDR1 and CDR2: DFQATT and SNEGSKA (reference sequence). The CDR3 has 14 amino acids. CDR3 DNA: TGCAGTGCTAGTTGGAACAGGGGGGCCTACGAGCAGTACTTC. This gives the protein CSASWNRGAYEQYF.

The chain combines TRBV4-1 with TRBJ1-2, with D hard to call. The CDR3 loop spans 15 amino acids. The V end lost 0 bases, the J end lost 5 bases, and 13 bases lay between the germline ends. Germline loops: CDR1 MGHRA, CDR2 YSYEKL. Here the CDR3 DNA reads TGCGCCAGCAGCCAAGATCTTTACAGCGCATATGGCTACACCTTC. The encoded protein is CASSQDLYSAYGYTF.

V usage is TRBV20-1 and J usage is TRBJ2-7; 11 positions agree with TRBD2. Germline V gives CDR1 DFQATT, CDR2 SNEGSKA (reference sequence). V was clipped by 6 bases and J by 3 bases; unmatched bases: 7. The CDR3 spans 14 residues. CDR3 in amino acids: CSAILAGGRYEQYF. The CDR3 bases are TGCAGTGCAATCCTAGCGGGGGGCCGCTACGAGCAGTACTTC.

This clonotype came up once. V gene TRBV15 combines with J gene TRBJ2-5; D is ambiguous. This CDR3 region has 15 residues. Trimming removed 1 base from V and 5 bases from J, with 14 bases in between. Germline loops: CDR1 LNHNV, CDR2 YYDKDF (reference sequence). CDR3: CATSRAGPQRETQYF. The CDR3 nucleotides read TGTGCCACCAGCAGAGCCGGGCCCCAGAGGGAGACCCAGTACTTC.

This chain connects TRBV6-1 to TRBJ2-6; possibly TRBD1 for D (5 bases). CDR1 and CDR2 from the germline V gene are MNHNS and SASEGT. Trimming pared 0 bases from V and 4 bases from J, leaving 7 bases between. The CDR3 extends over 15 amino acids. The chain's CDR3 is CASSEAPGGANVLTF. The DNA of the CDR3 is TGTGCCAGCAGTGAAGCGCCAGGGGGGGCCAACGTCCTGACTTTC.

This chain connects TRBV7-6 to TRBJ2-7; D might be TRBD1 or TRBD2, each matching 5 bases. V lost 5 bases, J lost 4 bases, and 15 bases lay in between. Germline values: CDR1 SGHVS, CDR2 FNYEAQ. This CDR3 contains 14 residues. The CDR3 region has the DNA TGTGCCAGCAGCCCCCGGGACGGTGCATACGAGCAGTACTTC. This gives the protein CASSPRDGAYEQYF. The full variable domain, its missing parts supplied by reference TRBV7-6 and TRBJ2-7, is GAGVSQSPRYKVTKRGQDVALRCDPISGHVSLYWYRQALGQGPEFLTYFNYEAQQDKSGLPNDRFSAERPEGSISTLTIQRTEQRDSAMYRCASSPRDGAYEQYFGPGTRLTVT.

This sequence joins TRBV5-1 and TRBJ1-5; D is ambiguous. Per the germline V gene, CDR1 is SGHRS and CDR2 is YFSETQ. This CDR3 spans 15 amino acids. Trimming took 4 bases from V and 0 from J, leaving 11 bases between them. The CDR3 is CASSDHSGSNQPQHF. The CDR3 DNA sequence: TGCGCCAGCAGCGACCACAGCGGTAGCAATCAGCCCCAGCATTTT.

This rearrangement joins TRBV4-2 to TRBJ2-7; tentatively, D is TRBD1 (7 bases). The germline V gene encodes CDR1 LGHNA and CDR2 YNFKEQ. V lost 0 bases, J lost 5 bases, and 35 bases lay in between. This CDR3 contains 22 residues. CDR3: CASSQDPLAGGGIARGVNEQYF. The DNA for the CDR3 is TGTGCCAGCAGCCAAGATCCTCTGGCAGGGGGAGGAATAGCGCGGGGTGTCAACGAGCAGTACTTC.

The chain has TRBV3-1 and TRBJ2-5, with D hard to call. CDR3 length: 17 residues. V shed 0 bases and J shed 7 bases, with 21 bases lying between them. CDR1 is LGHDT, CDR2 YNNKEL, per germline (reference sequence). CDR3 DNA sequence: TGTGCCAGCAGCCAAGATTTTGTCGACACCCCAGTTGGGACCCAGTACTTC. Residues: CASSQDFVDTPVGTQYF.

The chain is built from TRBV19 and TRBJ1-2, with D tentatively TRBD1 (6 bases). V lost 7 bases and J lost 8, with 20 bases in between. Germline CDR1 is LNHDA and CDR2 is SQIVND (reference sequence). The CDR3 is 14 amino acids. The chain's CDR3 is CASTAQGSVGGYTF. CDR3 nucleotides: TGTGCCAGTACGGCCCAGGGGAGCGTTGGGGGCTACACCTTC.

The chain joins TRBV5-1 to TRBJ2-3; maybe TRBD1 (5 bases). The germline CDR1 and CDR2 sequences are SGHRS and YFSETQ. Trimming shortened V by 4 bases and J by 0 bases, and 15 bases separated the two germline ends. The CDR3 contains 16 residues. CDR3 nucleotide sequence: TGCGCCAGCAGCGTGACAGCTCTCCCTAGCACAGATACGCAGTATTTT. Translated, it gives CASSVTALPSTDTQYF.

Only one count was recorded for this clonotype. This chain uses TRBV25-1 with TRBJ1-4; 8 nucleotides align to TRBD1. CDR3 size: 14 residues. Germline V gene sequence: CDR1 MGHDK, CDR2 SYGVNS. V was pared by 6 bases and J by 5 bases, with 5 bases of the junction left unmatched. CDR3 sequence (DNA): TGTGCCAGCAGCAAGACAGGGGTGAATGAAAAACTGTTTTTT. Its translation is CASSKTGVNEKLFF.

This clonotype was observed a handful of times. The chain has TRBV25-1 and TRBJ1-1, with D uncertain. With 4 bases removed from V and 1 base from J, the gap between germline ends came to 7 bases. There are 13 residues in the CDR3. The V gene's germline CDR1 is MGHDK and CDR2 SYGVNS. CDR3 bases: TGTGCCAGCAGTGTTGGGCCGAACACTGAAGCTTTCTTT. Translation: CASSVGPNTEAFF.

The chain recombines TRBV4-3 with TRBJ1-1; D uncertain. V dropped 0 bases and J dropped 7 bases, with 12 bases sitting between them. Per germline, CDR1 LGHNA and CDR2 YSLEER. There are 14 residues in the CDR3. The chain's CDR3 is CASSQDIAVGEAFF. The CDR3 DNA reads TGCGCCAGCAGCCAAGATATCGCCGTGGGTGAAGCTTTCTTT.

This chain connects TRBV7-2 to TRBJ1-5, with D maybe TRBD1 (5 bases). Germline-derived CDR1 and CDR2 are SGHTA and FQGNSA. CDR3 length equals 15 residues. Trimming took off 4 bases at V and 4 bases at J, with 14 bases between the two ends. The CDR3 region is CASSYSGVGNQPQHF. As DNA, the CDR3 is TGTGCCAGCAGCTACTCGGGGGTGGGTAATCAGCCCCAGCATTTT. Drawing the rest from reference TRBV7-2 and TRBJ1-5, the complete variable domain is GAGVSQSPSNKVTEKGKDVELRCDPISGHTALYWYRQSLGQGLEFLIYFQGNSAPDKSGLPSDRFSAERTGGSVSTLTIQRTQQEDSAVYLCASSYSGVGNQPQHFGDGTRLSIL.

CDR3 DNA sequence: TGCGCCAGCAGCAGCTCCCAGGGCCCATTTGTGACCCAGTACTTC. Its protein product is CASSSSQGPFVTQYF. The chain links TRBV5-1 to TRBJ2-5; a possible D gene is TRBD1 (5 bases). Germline V gene data show CDR1 as SGHRS and CDR2 as YFSETQ. The V end was cut by 4 bases, the J end by 7 bases, with 20 bases between. This CDR3 is built from 15 residues.

V gene TRBV7-9 combines with J gene TRBJ1-1; no clear D gene. The V gene's germline CDR1 is SEHNR and CDR2 FQNEAQ (reference sequence). The CDR3 runs to 13 residues. Trimming took off 1 base at V and 6 bases at J, with 9 bases between the two ends. CDR3 in amino acids: CASSLVYDPEAFF. DNA for the CDR3: TGTGCCAGCAGCTTAGTTTACGACCCTGAAGCTTTCTTT.

The chain uses TRBV27 and TRBJ2-1; unclear D gene. The CDR3 sequence is 13 residues long. CDR1 is MNHEY and CDR2 is SMNVEV in the germline V gene (reference sequence). Trimming took 3 bases from V and 2 from J, leaving 5 bases between them. The chain's CDR3 is CASSFGAYNEQFF. The CDR3 DNA follows: TGTGCCAGCAGTTTTGGAGCCTACAATGAGCAGTTCTTC.

The V and J genes are TRBV19 and TRBJ1-5; the match to TRBD1 covers 9 bases. V was clipped by 6 bases and J by 4 bases; unmatched bases: 7. Germline V gene data show CDR1 as LNHDA and CDR2 as SQIVND (reference sequence). CDR3 size: 15 residues. The CDR3 sequence: CASSPDRGFNQPQHF. The CDR3 DNA reads as TGTGCCAGTAGCCCGGACAGGGGTTTTAATCAGCCCCAGCATTTT.

This sequence joins TRBV23-1 and TRBJ2-1; 7 bases fit TRBD2. TRBV23-1 is an ORF for which the function is uncertain. This CDR3 spans 16 amino acids. V trimming: 0 bases; J trimming: 3 bases; junction bases outside the gene matches: 5. The CDR3 sequence: CASSQSILADYNEQFF. In DNA form, the CDR3 reads TGCGCCAGCAGTCAATCGATTCTAGCGGACTACAATGAGCAGTTCTTC.

V gene TRBV12-3 or TRBV12-4 combines with J gene TRBJ2-3; TRBD1 might be the D (5 bases). The V and J ends lost 2 bases and 1 base respectively, with 10 bases between them. The CDR3 spans 15 residues. The CDR3 region is CASSLKGSGTDTQYF. CDR3 coding DNA: TGTGCCAGCAGTTTAAAGGGGTCTGGCACAGATACGCAGTATTTT.

This sequence joins TRBV5-1 and TRBJ2-5; D could derive from TRBD1 or TRBD2 (5 bases each). Germline CDR1 and CDR2: SGHRS and YFSETQ. The CDR3 runs 16 residues. The ends were cut back, 0 bases at V and 2 bases at J, with 14 bases in the middle. The CDR3 here is CASSLEGTREQETQYF. As DNA, the CDR3 is TGCGCCAGCAGCTTGGAAGGGACCCGGGAACAAGAGACCCAGTACTTC.

The genes are TRBV7-3 and TRBJ2-5; 8 bases align to TRBD2. V shed 5 bases and J 7 bases; nucleotides not matched to a gene: 3. Germline lookup yields CDR1 SGHTA and CDR2 FQGTGA. The CDR3 contains 12 residues. This CDR3 is CASSRAGGTQYF. The DNA for the CDR3 is TGTGCCAGCAGCCGCGCGGGAGGGACCCAGTACTTC.

V is TRBV7-9 and J is TRBJ2-1; D not certain. The ends were cut back, 5 bases at V and 7 bases at J, with 18 bases in the middle. This CDR3 contains 15 residues. The germline V gene encodes CDR1 SEHNR and CDR2 FQNEAQ (reference sequence). The CDR3 spells CASSPRLRMGNEQFF. CDR3 sequence (DNA): TGTGCCAGCAGCCCACGACTCCGGATGGGGAATGAGCAGTTCTTC.

The chain carries TRBV28 and TRBJ1-2, with D possibly TRBD1 on 6 matching bases. With 8 bases removed from V and 2 bases from J, the gap between germline ends came to 9 bases. In germline, CDR1 is MDHEN, CDR2 SYDVKM. The CDR3 is 12 residues long. This CDR3 is CASRGTNYGYTF. In DNA, the CDR3 is TGTGCCAGCCGGGGGACAAACTATGGCTACACCTTC.